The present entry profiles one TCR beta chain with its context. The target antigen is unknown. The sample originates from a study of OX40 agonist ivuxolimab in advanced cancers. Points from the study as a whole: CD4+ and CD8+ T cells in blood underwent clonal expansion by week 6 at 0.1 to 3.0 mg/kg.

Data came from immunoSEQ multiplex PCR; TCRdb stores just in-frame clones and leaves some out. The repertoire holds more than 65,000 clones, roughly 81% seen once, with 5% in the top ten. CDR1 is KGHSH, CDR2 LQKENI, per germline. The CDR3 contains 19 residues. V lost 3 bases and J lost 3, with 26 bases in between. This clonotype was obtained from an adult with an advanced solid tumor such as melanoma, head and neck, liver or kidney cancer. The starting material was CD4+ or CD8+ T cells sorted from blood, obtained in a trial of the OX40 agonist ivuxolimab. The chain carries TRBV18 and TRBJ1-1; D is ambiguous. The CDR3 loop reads CASSPRLRDAPPKDTEAFF. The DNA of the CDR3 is TGTGCCAGCTCACCCCGTCTGAGAGACGCTCCCCCAAAGGACACTGAAGCTTTCTTT.